This entry features one T cell receptor beta chain sequence. The antigen remains undetermined. This specimen comes from a study of cytomegalovirus exposure and HLA in healthy donors. General observations from the study: Some highly shared sequence variants likely arose as a pipeline artifact.

The PCR was carried out with 60 Vbeta primers and 13 Jbeta primers. The assay was immunoSEQ multiplex PCR, and TCRdb's table has in-frame clones only and misses some. The table includes 100,000 or so clones, around 80% detected once. The V gene's germline CDR1 is MDHEN and CDR2 SYDVKM. CDR3 size: 16 residues. V gave up 7 bases and J gave up 5 bases; unmatched junction bases: 11. The chain links TRBV28 to TRBJ1-6, with 7 bases fitting TRBD1. The TCR sequence derives from a female donor in good health and CMV-seropositive. Sequencing used PBMCs. In nucleotides, the CDR3 is TGTGCCAGCAATTCACCCGTCCAGGGGGATAATTCACCCCTCCACTTT. Its protein is CASNSPVQGDNSPLHF.